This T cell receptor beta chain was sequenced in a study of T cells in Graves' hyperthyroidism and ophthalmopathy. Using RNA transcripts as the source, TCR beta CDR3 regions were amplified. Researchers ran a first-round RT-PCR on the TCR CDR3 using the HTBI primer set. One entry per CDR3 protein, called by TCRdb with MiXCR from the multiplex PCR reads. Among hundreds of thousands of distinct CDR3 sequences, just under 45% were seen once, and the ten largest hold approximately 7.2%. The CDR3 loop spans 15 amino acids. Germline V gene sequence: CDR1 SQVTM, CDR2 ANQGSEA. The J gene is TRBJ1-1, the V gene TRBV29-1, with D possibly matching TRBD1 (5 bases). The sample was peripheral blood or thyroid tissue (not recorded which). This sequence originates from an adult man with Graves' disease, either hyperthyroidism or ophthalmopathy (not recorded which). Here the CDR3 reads CSARDHWDLRTEAFF. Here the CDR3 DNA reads TGCAGTGCTAGAGATCACTGGGACTTACGCACTGAAGCTTTCTTT.